This is a list of T cell receptor beta chains from one sample in a study of Ad26.COV2.S vaccination and SARS-CoV-2 variants. Data came from immunoSEQ multiplex PCR; TCRdb stores just in-frame clones and leaves some out. Among more than 300,000 clones, 85% were seen once, and the ten largest hold 2% to 2.5%. Here the sequenced sample was peripheral blood, taken in a trial of Ad26.COV2.S vaccine versus placebo. All receptors come from a person between 18 and 65 years old who received the Ad26.COV2.S COVID-19 vaccine or a placebo. Each CDR3 is given with its conserved first and last residue. A D gene is named only where the DNA matches it firmly. Some rows have no size entry. The others give once, few or many, or a class for an expanded clone.

NA	TRBD2	TRBJ2-1	TRBV7-9	TGTGCCAGCAGCTTAACGTCTAGCGGGCAACTCGGATCCTACAATGAGCAGTTCTTC	CASSLTSSGQLGSYNEQFF
NA	NA	TRBJ1-1	TRBV21-1	TGTGCCAGCAGCACTCCTAGGAAAGCTTTCTTT	CASSTPRKAFF
once	NA	TRBJ1-1	TRBV5-1	TGCGCCAGCAGCTTGGACGGCAGCAACACTGAAGCTTTCTTT	CASSLDGSNTEAFF
NA	TRBD1	TRBJ2-7	TRBV7-8	TGTGCCAGCACCTGGGGGGACAGGGCGGGCGAGCAGTACTTC	CASTWGDRAGEQYF
NA	NA	TRBJ1-2	TRBV6-5	TGTGCCAGCAATGTCTCGGGACGGCAGGGATCTGGCTACACCTTC	CASNVSGRQGSGYTF
NA	NA	TRBJ2-5	TRBV7-6	TGTGCCAGCAGCTTAGAACCCTCAGGGGCGCAGGAACAAGAGACCCAGTACTTC	CASSLEPSGAQEQETQYF
NA	TRBD2	TRBJ2-5	TRBV7-8	TGTGCCAGCTCCCCCGGGAGGAGGAGGGAGACCCAGTACTTC	CASSPGRRRETQYF
NA	TRBD2	TRBJ2-5	TRBV4-2	TGTGCCAGCAGCCAAGCGCTAGCGGGGGGGCTGGAGACCCAGTACTTC	CASSQALAGGLETQYF
NA	NA	TRBJ2-2	TRBV12-3/TRBV12-4	TGTGCCAGCAGTTTTTACGGATACGGGGAGCTGTTTTTT	CASSFYGYGELFF
NA	TRBD1	TRBJ1-2	TRBV5-1	TGCGCCAGCAGCGATACAGGGGACGGGGTAGGCGGCTACACCTTC	CASSDTGDGVGGYTF
NA	NA	TRBJ1-5	TRBV9	TGTGCCAGCAGCGTAGAAGGACACCCGAATCAGCCCCAGCATTTT	CASSVEGHPNQPQHF
NA	NA	TRBJ1-1	TRBV28	TGTGCCAGCAGTTCCCCCCCCTTTGGACGGAACACTGAAGCTTTCTTT	CASSSPPFGRNTEAFF
NA	NA	TRBJ2-6	TRBV3-1/TRBV3-2	TGTGCCAGCAGCCATTCCCGTGTGGGGGCCAACGTCCTGACTTTC	CASSHSRVGANVLTF
NA	TRBD1	TRBJ1-4	TRBV18	TGTGCCAGCTCACCGATCGGGACAGCTAATGAAAAACTGTTTTTT	CASSPIGTANEKLFF
NA	NA	TRBJ1-1	TRBV19	TGTGCCAGTAGTATATCCGCTACAGTGAGGGAAGCTTTCTTT	CASSISATVREAFF
once	NA	TRBJ1-1	TRBV10-3	TGTGCCATCAGTGAGGGGGCCTTGCCCACTGAAGCTTTCTTT	CAISEGALPTEAFF
NA	NA	TRBJ1-2	TRBV11-2	TGTGCCAGCAGCTCCCTCCTACAGGTGCGTCGTGGCTACACCTTC	CASSSLLQVRRGYTF
once	NA	TRBJ2-1	TRBV12-3/TRBV12-4	TGTGCCAGCAGTTTCACCGGGTCCAATGAGCAGTTCTTC	CASSFTGSNEQFF
NA	TRBD1	TRBJ1-2	TRBV18	TGTGCCAGCTCAATACAGGGGGCACGCTATGGCTACACCTTC	CASSIQGARYGYTF
NA	NA	TRBJ2-1	TRBV5-6	TGTGCCAGCAGCCTAAAACCTGATAGCGGTGAGCAGTTCTTC	CASSLKPDSGEQFF